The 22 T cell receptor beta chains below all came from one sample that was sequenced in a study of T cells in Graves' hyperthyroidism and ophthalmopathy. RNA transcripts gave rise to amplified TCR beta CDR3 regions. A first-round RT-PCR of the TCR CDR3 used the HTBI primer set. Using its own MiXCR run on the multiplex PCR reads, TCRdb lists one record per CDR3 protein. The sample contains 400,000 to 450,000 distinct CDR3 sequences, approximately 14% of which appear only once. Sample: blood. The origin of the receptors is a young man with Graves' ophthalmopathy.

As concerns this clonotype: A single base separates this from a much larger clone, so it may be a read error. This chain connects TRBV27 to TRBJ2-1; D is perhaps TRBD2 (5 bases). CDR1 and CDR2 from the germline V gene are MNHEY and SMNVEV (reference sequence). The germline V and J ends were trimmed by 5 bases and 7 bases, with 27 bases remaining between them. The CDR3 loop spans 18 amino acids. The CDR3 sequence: CASSPDLLRPAARNEQFF. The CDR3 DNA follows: TGTGCCAGCAGTCCAGACCTTCTCCGACCAGCGGCAAGGAATGAGCAGTTCTTC.

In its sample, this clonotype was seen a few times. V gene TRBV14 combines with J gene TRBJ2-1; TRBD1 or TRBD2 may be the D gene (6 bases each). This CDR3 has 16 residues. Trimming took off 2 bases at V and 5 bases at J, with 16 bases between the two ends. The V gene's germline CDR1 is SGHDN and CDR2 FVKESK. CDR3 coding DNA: TGTGCCAGCAGCCAATTCGTCGGGGGCAAACACAATGAGCAGTTCTTC. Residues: CASSQFVGGKHNEQFF.

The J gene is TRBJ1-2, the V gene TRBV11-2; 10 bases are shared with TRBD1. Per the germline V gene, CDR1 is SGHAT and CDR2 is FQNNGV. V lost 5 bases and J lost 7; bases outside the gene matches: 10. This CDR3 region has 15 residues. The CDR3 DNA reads TGTGCCAGCAGCCCCGACAGGGGGCGAGTGGGTGGCTACACCTTC. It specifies CASSPDRGRVGGYTF.

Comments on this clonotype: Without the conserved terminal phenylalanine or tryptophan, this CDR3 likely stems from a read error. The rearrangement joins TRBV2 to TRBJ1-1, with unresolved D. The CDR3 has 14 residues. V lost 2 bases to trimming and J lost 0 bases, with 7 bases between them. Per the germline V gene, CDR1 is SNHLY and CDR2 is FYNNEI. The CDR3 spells CASSESGMNTEAFL. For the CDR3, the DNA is TGTGCCAGCAGTGAATCCGGAATGAACACTGAAGCTTTCCTT.

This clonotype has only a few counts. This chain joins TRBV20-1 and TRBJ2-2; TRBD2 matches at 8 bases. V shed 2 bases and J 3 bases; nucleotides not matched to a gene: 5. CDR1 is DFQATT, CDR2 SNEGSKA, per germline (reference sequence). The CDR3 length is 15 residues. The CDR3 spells CSARPSGPHTGELFF. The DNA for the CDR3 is TGCAGTGCTAGACCTAGCGGGCCTCACACCGGGGAGCTGTTTTTT.

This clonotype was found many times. CDR3 in DNA: TGCAGTGCTAGAGAAGGGTCTAGCACAGATACGCAGTATTTT. Protein product: CSAREGSSTDTQYF. The chain joins TRBV20-1 to TRBJ2-3; D remains ambiguous. V lost 0 bases to trimming and J lost 0 bases, with 7 bases between them. The CDR3 extends over 14 amino acids. Germline lookup yields CDR1 DFQATT and CDR2 SNEGSKA (reference sequence).

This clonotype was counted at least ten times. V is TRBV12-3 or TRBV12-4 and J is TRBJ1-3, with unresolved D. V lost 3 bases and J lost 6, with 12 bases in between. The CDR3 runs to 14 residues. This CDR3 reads CASSFSGAINTIYF. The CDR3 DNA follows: TGTGCCAGCAGTTTCTCCGGTGCAATAAACACCATATATTTT.

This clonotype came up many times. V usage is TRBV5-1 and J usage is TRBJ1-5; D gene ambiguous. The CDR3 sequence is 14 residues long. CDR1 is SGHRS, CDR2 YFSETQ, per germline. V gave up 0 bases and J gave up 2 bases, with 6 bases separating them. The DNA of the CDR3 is TGCGCCAGCAGCTTGGACTTTGGCAATCAGCCCCAGCATTTT. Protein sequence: CASSLDFGNQPQHF.

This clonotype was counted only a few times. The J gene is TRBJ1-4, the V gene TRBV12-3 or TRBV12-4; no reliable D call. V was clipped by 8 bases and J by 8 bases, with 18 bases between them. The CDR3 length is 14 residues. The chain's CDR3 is CASGGTGLREKLFF. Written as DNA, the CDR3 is TGTGCCAGCGGTGGTACGGGTTTACGGGAAAAACTGTTTTTT.

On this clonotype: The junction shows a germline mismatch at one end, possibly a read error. The CDR3 DNA follows: TGTGCCAGCATCCCTGATGGAAACATCATATATTTT. Its translation: CASIPDGNIIYF. The genes are TRBV12-3 or TRBV12-4 and TRBJ1-3; D unresolved. This CDR3 comprises 12 residues.

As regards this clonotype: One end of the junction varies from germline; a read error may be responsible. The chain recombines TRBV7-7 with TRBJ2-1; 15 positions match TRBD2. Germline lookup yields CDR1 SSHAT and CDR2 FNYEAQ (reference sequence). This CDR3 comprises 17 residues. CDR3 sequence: CASSEGLAGGTYNEQFF. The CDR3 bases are TGTGCTAGCAGCGAGGGACTAGCGGGAGGAACCTACAATGAGCAGTTCTTC.

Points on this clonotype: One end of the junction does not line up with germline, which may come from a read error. CDR3 sequence reads: CASTGIYGYTF. As DNA, the CDR3 is TGTGCTAGCACGGGCATTTATGGCTACACCTTC. The chain carries TRBV7-7 and TRBJ1-2; no clear D. The CDR3 covers 11 residues. The V gene's germline CDR1 is SSHAT and CDR2 FNYEAQ (reference sequence).

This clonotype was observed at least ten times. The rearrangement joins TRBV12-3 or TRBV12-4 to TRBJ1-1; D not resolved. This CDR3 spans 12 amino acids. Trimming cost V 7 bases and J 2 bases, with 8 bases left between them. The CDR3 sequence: CASMEINTEAFF. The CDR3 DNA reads TGTGCCAGCATGGAGATCAACACTGAAGCTTTCTTT.

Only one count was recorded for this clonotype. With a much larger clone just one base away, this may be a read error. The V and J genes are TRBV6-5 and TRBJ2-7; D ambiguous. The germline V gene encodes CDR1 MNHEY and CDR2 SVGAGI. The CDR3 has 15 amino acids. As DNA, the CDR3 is TGTGCCAGCAGTTACTTGGCGACACCTCCCTACGAGCAGAACTTC. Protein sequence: CASSYLATPPYEQNF.

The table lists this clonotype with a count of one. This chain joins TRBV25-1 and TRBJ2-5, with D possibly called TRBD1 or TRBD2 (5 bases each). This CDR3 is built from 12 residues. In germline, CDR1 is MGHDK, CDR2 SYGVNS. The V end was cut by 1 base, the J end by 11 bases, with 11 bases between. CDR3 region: CASSEWDRSQYF. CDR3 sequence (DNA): TGTGCCAGCAGTGAATGGGACCGATCTCAGTACTTC.

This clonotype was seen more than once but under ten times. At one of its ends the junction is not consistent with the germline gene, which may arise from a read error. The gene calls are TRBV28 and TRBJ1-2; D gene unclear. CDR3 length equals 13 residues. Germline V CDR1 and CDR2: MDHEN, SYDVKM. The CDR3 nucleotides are TGTGCCACCAGTGATCGTCCGGGGTACGGCTACACCTTC. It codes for CATSDRPGYGYTF.

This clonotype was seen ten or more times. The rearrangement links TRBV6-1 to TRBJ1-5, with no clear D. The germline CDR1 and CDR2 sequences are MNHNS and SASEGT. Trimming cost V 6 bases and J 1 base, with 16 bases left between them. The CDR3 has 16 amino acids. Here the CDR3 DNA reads TGTGCCAGCAGCTCCAACCGGATAATAAGCAATCAGCCCCAGCATTTT. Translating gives CASSSNRIISNQPQHF.

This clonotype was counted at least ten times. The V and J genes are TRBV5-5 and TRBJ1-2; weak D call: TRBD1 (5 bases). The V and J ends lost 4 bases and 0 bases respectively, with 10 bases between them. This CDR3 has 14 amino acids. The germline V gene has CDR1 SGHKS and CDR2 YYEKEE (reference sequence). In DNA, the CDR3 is TGTGCCAGCAGCGTGGGACCGACTAACTATGGCTACACCTTC. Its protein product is CASSVGPTNYGYTF.

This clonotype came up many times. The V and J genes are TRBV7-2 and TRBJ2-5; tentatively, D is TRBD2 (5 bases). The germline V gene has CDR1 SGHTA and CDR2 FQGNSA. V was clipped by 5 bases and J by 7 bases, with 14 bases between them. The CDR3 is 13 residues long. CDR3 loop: CASSLDSSRTQYF. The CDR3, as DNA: TGTGCCAGCAGCCTGGACTCCAGCCGGACCCAGTACTTC.

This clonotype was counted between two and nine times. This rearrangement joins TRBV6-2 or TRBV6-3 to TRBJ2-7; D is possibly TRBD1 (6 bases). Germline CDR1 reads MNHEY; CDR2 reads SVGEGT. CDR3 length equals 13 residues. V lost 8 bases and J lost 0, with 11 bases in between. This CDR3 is CASGGQPSYEQYF. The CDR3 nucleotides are TGTGCCAGCGGGGGACAACCCTCCTACGAGCAGTACTTC.

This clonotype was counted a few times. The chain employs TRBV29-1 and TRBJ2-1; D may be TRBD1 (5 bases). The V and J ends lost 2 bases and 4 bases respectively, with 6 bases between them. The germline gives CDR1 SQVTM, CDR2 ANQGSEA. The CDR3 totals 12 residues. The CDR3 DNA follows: TGCAGCGTTGAACGACAGTACAATGAGCAGTTCTTC. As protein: CSVERQYNEQFF.

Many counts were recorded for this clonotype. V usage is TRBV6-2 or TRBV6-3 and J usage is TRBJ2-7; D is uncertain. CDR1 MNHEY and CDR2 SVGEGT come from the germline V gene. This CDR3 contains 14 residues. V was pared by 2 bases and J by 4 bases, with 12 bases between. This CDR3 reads CASSYGQYGYEQYF. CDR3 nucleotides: TGTGCCAGCAGTTACGGGCAGTATGGTTACGAGCAGTACTTC.